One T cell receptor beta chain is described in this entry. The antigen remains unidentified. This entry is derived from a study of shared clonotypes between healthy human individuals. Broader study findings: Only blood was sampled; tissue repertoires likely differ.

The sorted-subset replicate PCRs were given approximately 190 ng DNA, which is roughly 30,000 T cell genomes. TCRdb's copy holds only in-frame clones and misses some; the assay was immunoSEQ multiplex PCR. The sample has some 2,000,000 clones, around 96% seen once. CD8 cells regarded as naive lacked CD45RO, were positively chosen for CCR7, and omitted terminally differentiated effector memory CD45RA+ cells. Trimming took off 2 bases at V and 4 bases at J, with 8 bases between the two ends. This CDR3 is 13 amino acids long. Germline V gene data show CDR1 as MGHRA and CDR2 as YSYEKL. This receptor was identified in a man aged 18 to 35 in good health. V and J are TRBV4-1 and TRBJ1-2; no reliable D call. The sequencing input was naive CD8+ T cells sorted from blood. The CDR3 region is CASSQIGGYGYTF. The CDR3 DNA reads TGCGCCAGCAGCCAAATCGGAGGCTATGGCTACACCTTC.